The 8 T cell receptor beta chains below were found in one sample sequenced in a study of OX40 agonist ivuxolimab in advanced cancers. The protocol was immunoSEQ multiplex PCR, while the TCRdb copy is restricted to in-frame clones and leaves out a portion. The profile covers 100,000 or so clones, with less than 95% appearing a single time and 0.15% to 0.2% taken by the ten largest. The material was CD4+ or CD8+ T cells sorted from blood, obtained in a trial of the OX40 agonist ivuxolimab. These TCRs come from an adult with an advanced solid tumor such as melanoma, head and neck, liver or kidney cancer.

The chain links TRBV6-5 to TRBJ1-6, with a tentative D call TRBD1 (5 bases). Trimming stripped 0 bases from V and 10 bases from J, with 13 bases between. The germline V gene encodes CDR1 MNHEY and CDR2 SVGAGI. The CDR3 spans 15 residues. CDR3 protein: CASSYSKAAGSPLHF. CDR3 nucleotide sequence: TGTGCCAGCAGTTACTCGAAGGCGGCAGGGTCACCCCTCCACTTT.

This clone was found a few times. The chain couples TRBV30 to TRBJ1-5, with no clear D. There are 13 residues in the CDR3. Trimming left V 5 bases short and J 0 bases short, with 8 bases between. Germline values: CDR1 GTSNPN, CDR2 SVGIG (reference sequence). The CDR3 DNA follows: TGTGCCTGGGGTTTTGTTAGCAATCAGCCCCAGCATTTT. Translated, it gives CAWGFVSNQPQHF.

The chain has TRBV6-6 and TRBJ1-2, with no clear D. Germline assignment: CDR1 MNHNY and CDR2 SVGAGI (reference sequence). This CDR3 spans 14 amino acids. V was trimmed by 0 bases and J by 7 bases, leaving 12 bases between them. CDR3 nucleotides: TGTGCCAGCAGTTACTCGTCCCCACCGCCTGGCTACACCTTC. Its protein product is CASSYSSPPPGYTF.

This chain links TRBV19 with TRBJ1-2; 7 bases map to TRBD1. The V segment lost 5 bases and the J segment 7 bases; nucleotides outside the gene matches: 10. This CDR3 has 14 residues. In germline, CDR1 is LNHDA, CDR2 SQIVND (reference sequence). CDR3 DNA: TGTGCCAGTAGTTCCCGCCAGGGGGGGGTTGGCTACACCTTC. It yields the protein CASSSRQGGVGYTF.

In DNA form, the CDR3 reads TGTGCCAGCAGCTTGGGCAGGGATTTGGGCTACACCTTC. Residues: CASSLGRDLGYTF. The rearrangement uses TRBV5-4 and TRBJ1-2, with D maybe TRBD1 (5 bases). Germline CDR1 is SGHNT and CDR2 is YYREEE (reference sequence). Trimming removed 0 bases from V and 8 bases from J, with 11 bases in between. The CDR3 length is 13 residues.

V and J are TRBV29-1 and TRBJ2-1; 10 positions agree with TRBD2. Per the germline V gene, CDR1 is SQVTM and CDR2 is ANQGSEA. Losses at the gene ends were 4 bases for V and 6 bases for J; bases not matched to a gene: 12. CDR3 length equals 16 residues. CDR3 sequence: CSVGGPQAGGGNEQFF. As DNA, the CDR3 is TGCAGCGTTGGAGGTCCCCAAGCGGGAGGGGGCAATGAGCAGTTCTTC.

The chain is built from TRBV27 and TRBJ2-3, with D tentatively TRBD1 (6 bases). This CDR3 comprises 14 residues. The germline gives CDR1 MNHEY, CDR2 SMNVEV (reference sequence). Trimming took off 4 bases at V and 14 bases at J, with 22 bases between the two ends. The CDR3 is CASSSPLPGAARYF. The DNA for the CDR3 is TGTGCCAGCAGTTCACCCCTCCCAGGGGCCGCACGGTATTTT.

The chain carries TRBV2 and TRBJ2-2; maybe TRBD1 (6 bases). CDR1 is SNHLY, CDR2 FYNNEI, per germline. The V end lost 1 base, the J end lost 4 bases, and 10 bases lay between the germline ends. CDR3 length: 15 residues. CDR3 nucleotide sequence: TGTGCCAGCAGTGAAGGTAGCAGGGGCACCGGGGAGCTGTTTTTT. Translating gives CASSEGSRGTGELFF.